This T cell receptor (beta chain) derives from a study of T cell repertoires in cytomegalovirus infection. The wider study: Public TCR beta signature analysis indicated the presence of both CMV infection and matching HLA type.

This clonotype came up a few times. What it binds is not known. TCRdb re-called the reads through MiXCR, storing one row per CDR3 protein. Of about 450,000 distinct CDR3 sequences in the sample, approximately 33% were seen once. V trimming: 0 bases; J trimming: 0 bases; junction bases outside the gene matches: 15. The germline V gene encodes CDR1 SEHNR and CDR2 FQNEAQ (reference sequence). The length of the CDR3 is 20 residues. Regarding the study as a whole: Ex vivo, HLA-C-restricted CMV-specific TCR beta clonotypes prevailed over the rest of the response.

Sequenced input: PBMCs. The receptor was isolated from a human donor in good health (CMV status not recorded). Some clones in this sample may be carry-over from other donors' samples. The V call is TRBV7-9, the J call TRBJ2-7, with TRBD2 identical over 9 bases. The CDR3 sequence: CASSLAIGASGDQTSYEQYF. CDR3 nucleotides: TGTGCCAGCAGCTTAGCGATCGGGGCTAGCGGGGATCAAACCTCCTACGAGCAGTACTTC.